Below are 10 T cell receptor beta chains sequenced from a single sample in a study of circulating CD8 cells and anti-PD-1 response in melanoma. Sorting of live CD3+CD8+TCRalphabeta+ cells by PD-1 and/or TIGIT gave four subsets. The QIAseq Immune Repertoire TCR panel built the libraries from approximately 15 ng of total RNA. TCRdb ran MiXCR on the reads and lists one entry per CDR3 protein. The sample includes about 200 distinct CDR3 sequences, about an eighth of them seen just once. The sample here was CD8+ T cells from PBMCs, taken at baseline or after one month of anti-PD-1 therapy (not recorded which). These TCRs come from a human donor with melanoma.

This clonotype is judged large (0.1 to 1%). The chain joins TRBV14 to TRBJ2-5; D perhaps matches TRBD2 (5 bases). The CDR3 is 15 residues long. Trimming stripped 0 bases from V and 5 bases from J, with 13 bases between. Germline-derived CDR1 and CDR2 are SGHDN and FVKESK. The CDR3 is CASSQELALWETQYF. CDR3 in DNA: TGTGCCAGCAGCCAAGAGCTAGCTCTTTGGGAGACCCAGTACTTC.

Judged by abundance, this clonotype is hyperexpanded. This chain joins TRBV28 and TRBJ2-3; D assignment may be TRBD1 or TRBD2 (5 bases each). The CDR3 is 12 amino acids. V was cut by 7 bases and J by 8 bases, with 13 bases left in between. Germline loops: CDR1 MDHEN, CDR2 SYDVKM. The CDR3 protein is CASTPPRGTQYF. CDR3 DNA: TGTGCCAGCACCCCCCCGAGGGGTACGCAGTATTTT.

By sample share, this clonotype is large. The chain has TRBV29-1 and TRBJ2-6, with 11 bases that match TRBD2. CDR1 and CDR2 (germline): SQVTM, ANQGSEA. The V gene end was trimmed by 4 bases and the J gene end by 4 bases; junction bases not matched to a gene: 6. The CDR3 covers 16 residues. CDR3 DNA: TGCAGCGTTGTGACTAGCGGGGCCTTCGGGGCCAACGTCCTGACTTTC. Residues: CSVVTSGAFGANVLTF.

This clonotype was seen a handful of times. The V call is TRBV20-1, the J call TRBJ2-7, with 12 bases matching TRBD2. CDR1 and CDR2 (germline): DFQATT, SNEGSKA (reference sequence). CDR3 length: 14 residues. The V gene end was trimmed by 6 bases and the J gene end by 3 bases; junction bases not matched to a gene: 6. The CDR3: CSAQLAGGFYEQYF. CDR3 DNA: TGCAGTGCACAACTAGCGGGAGGCTTCTACGAGCAGTACTTC.

This clonotype is hyperexpanded. The chain has TRBV28 and TRBJ2-7; D might be TRBD1 (6 bases). This CDR3 contains 13 residues. Germline CDR1 and CDR2: MDHEN and SYDVKM. Trimming pared 8 bases from V and 1 base from J, leaving 12 bases between. CDR3 protein: CASGPGVSYEQYF. As DNA, the CDR3 is TGTGCCAGCGGACCAGGGGTTTCCTACGAGCAGTACTTC. Together with reference TRBV28 and TRBJ2-7, the CDR3 gives the full variable domain: DVKVTQSSRYLVKRTGEKVFLECVQDMDHENMFWYRQDPGLGLRLIYFSYDVKMKEKGDIPEGYSVSREKKERFSLILESASTNQTSMYLCASGPGVSYEQYFGPGTRLTVT.

This clonotype ranks as large. CDR3 coding DNA: TGTGCCAGCAGTTTATCACAGGGCCCCGTTAATGAAAAACTGTTTTTT. Translating gives CASSLSQGPVNEKLFF. The chain recombines TRBV28 with TRBJ1-4; D is perhaps TRBD1 (6 bases). V was shortened by 1 base and J by 4 bases, with 13 bases between the two germline ends. Germline V gene data show CDR1 as MDHEN and CDR2 as SYDVKM. The CDR3 length is 16 residues.

Within the sample, this clonotype is medium-sized (0.01 to 0.1%). The rearrangement links TRBV29-1 to TRBJ1-2; D not resolved. Trimming removed 7 bases at V and 6 bases at J, with 15 bases between. The CDR3 loop spans 12 amino acids. Per the germline V gene, CDR1 is SQVTM and CDR2 is ANQGSEA. The CDR3: CSAAVASDGYTF. In DNA form, the CDR3 reads TGCAGCGCCGCTGTTGCCTCCGATGGCTACACCTTC.

In its sample, this clonotype is medium-sized. Given the absence of the conserved phenylalanine or tryptophan at the CDR3 end, a read error is likely. The chain joins TRBV20-1 to TRBJ2-7, with 13 bases lining up with TRBD2. Trimming cost V 7 bases and J 5 bases; bases outside gene matches: 23. The CDR3 is 19 residues long. Per germline, CDR1 DFQATT and CDR2 SNEGSKA (reference sequence). In DNA form, the CDR3 reads TGCAGTGGCACGCCACCGGGACTAGCGGGGAGATGGTTACAGAACGAGCAGTACCTC. This translates into CSGTPPGLAGRWLQNEQYL.

This clonotype is labeled as medium-sized. V usage is TRBV20-1 and J usage is TRBJ1-2; D is perhaps TRBD1 (6 bases). In germline, CDR1 is DFQATT, CDR2 SNEGSKA (reference sequence). This CDR3 spans 14 amino acids. Trimming stripped 3 bases from V and 3 bases from J, with 14 bases between. In DNA, the CDR3 is TGCAGTGCTAGGTTCCCAGGGGCCCACTATGGCTACACCTTC. Protein product: CSARFPGAHYGYTF.

In its sample, this clonotype ranks as medium-sized (0.01 to 0.1%). V gene TRBV6-5 combines with J gene TRBJ2-5; D call uncertain. V was pared by 4 bases and J by 2 bases, with 14 bases between. The CDR3 is 15 residues long. Germline V CDR1 and CDR2: MNHEY, SVGAGI. CDR3 sequence reads: CASSWVRGVQETQYF. In nucleotides, the CDR3 is TGTGCCAGCAGTTGGGTAAGAGGAGTTCAAGAGACCCAGTACTTC.